The T cell receptor beta chain under discussion was sequenced for a study of shared clonotypes between healthy human individuals. All of the donors resided in Nashville, Tennessee, and each was a Caucasian adult. Details on this clone: What it binds is unknown.

TCRdb's copy holds only in-frame clones and misses some; the assay was immunoSEQ multiplex PCR. The sample holds over 300,000 clones; around 87% are singletons and the top ten take 15% to 20%. The CDR3 runs 13 residues. In germline, CDR1 is SQVTM, CDR2 ANQGSEA. V dropped 6 bases and J dropped 4; count of bases not matched to a gene: 7. Study outcomes and limitations: The sharing of 4.5% to 6.5% of naive CD4 clonotypes was seen across a handful of donors.

The sequencing sample was made of memory CD8+ T cells sorted from blood. Specified subset: CD45RO+ cells pooled with CCR7-negative TemRA cells. The receptor was isolated from a young man in good health. V usage is TRBV29-1 and J usage is TRBJ2-5, with 8 bases fitting TRBD1. The CDR3 protein is CSVITGGPETQYF. The DNA of the CDR3 is TGCAGCGTAATTACAGGGGGACCAGAGACCCAGTACTTC.